The 19 T cell receptor beta chains below were found in one sample sequenced in a study of blood T cell repertoires in COVID-19. Only in-frame clones appear in the TCRdb table, and some are missing; sequencing was by immunoSEQ multiplex PCR. In the table there are roughly 80,000 clones, 87% of which are singletons. The sample taken for sequencing was peripheral blood. These TCRs come from a woman older than 75 with active or convalescent COVID-19.

The chain couples TRBV10-3 to TRBJ2-1; possibly TRBD1 for D (7 bases). Germline V gives CDR1 ENHRY, CDR2 SYGVKD. The length of the CDR3 is 15 residues. The V end was cut by 4 bases, the J end by 5 bases, with 15 bases between. The CDR3 DNA reads as TGTGCCATCAGTGGAGGAGGGGGCCGACACAATGAGCAGTTCTTC. Protein sequence: CAISGGGGRHNEQFF.

In DNA form, the CDR3 reads TGTGCCAGCAGTGTCGCCGGGACAGGGTTCTACGAGCAGTACTTC. It specifies CASSVAGTGFYEQYF. The V gene is TRBV6-2 or TRBV6-3, the J gene TRBJ2-7; TRBD1 aligns across 9 bases. The CDR3 extends over 15 amino acids. The ends lost 5 bases at V and 3 bases at J; junction bases unmatched: 8. The germline CDR1 and CDR2 sequences are MNHEY and SVGEGT.

This clone was counted a few times. The chain joins TRBV28 to TRBJ2-5; D is possibly TRBD2 (5 bases). Germline CDR1 is MDHEN and CDR2 is SYDVKM. The ends were cut back, 1 base at V and 5 bases at J, with 11 bases in the middle. The CDR3 runs 14 residues. DNA of the CDR3: TGTGCCAGCAGTTTATTTCACAGCGGCGAGACCCAGTACTTC. Its translation: CASSLFHSGETQYF.

The chain links TRBV6-5 to TRBJ2-5; tentatively, D is TRBD1 (6 bases). Germline lookup yields CDR1 MNHEY and CDR2 SVGAGI. The V end was cut by 6 bases, the J end by 4 bases, with 15 bases between. This CDR3 contains 14 residues. This chain's CDR3 is CASRNIRDTETQYF. CDR3 DNA: TGTGCCAGCAGGAATATCCGGGACACAGAGACCCAGTACTTC.

The chain carries TRBV19 and TRBJ2-3; 8 nucleotides match TRBD2. Trimming cost V 8 bases and J 2 bases; bases outside gene matches: 21. Per the germline V gene, CDR1 is LNHDA and CDR2 is SQIVND (reference sequence). CDR3 length: 19 amino acids. The CDR3, as DNA: TGTGCCAGTTCTCGGGGGGTAGCGGGGAGGATCTTATCCACAGATACGCAGTATTTT. Translated, it gives CASSRGVAGRILSTDTQYF.

With regard to this clone: Other nucleotide sequences in the sample specify the same CDR3. V and J are TRBV7-2 and TRBJ2-7, with 9 bases that match TRBD2. The CDR3 has 15 residues. V lost 3 bases to trimming and J lost 1 base; unmatched junction nucleotides: 4. From germline, CDR1 is SGHTA and CDR2 FQGNSA. CDR3 residues: CASSFGLAGSYEQYF. The CDR3 DNA sequence: TGTGCCAGCAGCTTTGGTCTAGCGGGGTCCTACGAGCAGTACTTC.

The rearrangement joins TRBV6-5 to TRBJ1-5, with 7 bases matching TRBD1. Per germline, CDR1 MNHEY and CDR2 SVGAGI. V was pared by 6 bases and J by 2 bases, with 4 bases of the junction left unmatched. The CDR3 is 14 amino acids. CDR3 DNA sequence: TGTGCCAGCAGGAGGACAGGACGCAATCAGCCCCAGCATTTT. This codes for CASRRTGRNQPQHF.

The chain employs TRBV19 and TRBJ2-7; D not certain. Trimming took off 1 base at V and 1 base at J, with 8 bases between the two ends. CDR3 length: 14 residues. The germline V gene encodes CDR1 LNHDA and CDR2 SQIVND (reference sequence). CDR3: CASSIGGKSYEQYF. The CDR3 bases are TGTGCCAGTAGTATAGGCGGCAAGTCCTACGAGCAGTACTTC. Filled out from reference TRBV19 and TRBJ2-7, the complete variable domain reads DGGITQSPKYLFRKEGQNVTLSCEQNLNHDAMYWYRQDPGQGLRLIYYSQIVNDFQKGDIAEGYSVSREKKESFPLTVTSAQKNPTAFYLCASSIGGKSYEQYFGPGTRLTVT.

The V gene is TRBV4-2, the J gene TRBJ2-5; perhaps TRBD1 as D (6 bases). CDR1 and CDR2 from the germline V gene are LGHNA and YNFKEQ. Between the trimmed V and J ends, which lost 1 base and 1 base, there was a span of 10 bases. The CDR3 sequence is 15 residues long. The CDR3 reads CASSQGDTLQETQYF. CDR3 sequence (DNA): TGTGCCAGCAGCCAAGGGGACACCCTCCAAGAGACCCAGTACTTC.

The chain links TRBV5-1 to TRBJ1-1, with D possibly being TRBD1 (6 bases). The V and J ends lost 1 base and 1 base respectively, with 8 bases between them. CDR1 and CDR2 from the germline V gene are SGHRS and YFSETQ. The CDR3 is made up of 14 amino acids. This CDR3 is CASSLQGGNTEAFF. In DNA form, the CDR3 reads TGCGCCAGCAGCTTGCAAGGGGGGAACACTGAAGCTTTCTTT. The complete variable domain, with remaining parts taken from reference TRBV5-1 and TRBJ1-1, reads KAGVTQTPRYLIKTRGQQVTLSCSPISGHRSVSWYQQTPGQGLQFLFEYFSETQRNKGNFPGRFSGRQFSNSRSEMNVSTLELGDSALYLCASSLQGGNTEAFFGQGTRLTVV.

This clone was counted once. V gene TRBV7-9 combines with J gene TRBJ1-2; 7 nucleotides match TRBD1. The germline V gene encodes CDR1 SEHNR and CDR2 FQNEAQ (reference sequence). The V and J ends lost 4 bases and 1 base, in that order; junction bases with no gene match: 3. This CDR3 is 14 amino acids long. CDR3 loop: CASSSQGGNYGYTF. As DNA, the CDR3 is TGTGCCAGCAGCTCCCAGGGGGGTAACTATGGCTACACCTTC.

The chain uses TRBV13 and TRBJ2-3; D unclear. Trimming pared 0 bases from V and 4 bases from J, leaving 11 bases between. The CDR3 loop spans 15 amino acids. Germline V gene data show CDR1 as PRHDT and CDR2 as FYEKMQ (reference sequence). In nucleotides, the CDR3 is TGTGCCAGCAGCTTAGGGAGAGCCGTGGCAGATACGCAGTATTTT. This encodes CASSLGRAVADTQYF.

The rearrangement uses TRBV5-1 and TRBJ1-6; TRBD1 matches 7 bases. This CDR3 has 17 amino acids. The V and J ends lost 4 bases and 7 bases, in that order; junction bases with no gene match: 14. Germline lookup yields CDR1 SGHRS and CDR2 YFSETQ. In nucleotides, the CDR3 is TGCGCCAGCAGCCCCCAGACGGGGACAGTCCCAAATTCACCCCTCCACTTT. Translation: CASSPQTGTVPNSPLHF. Full variable domain (missing parts from reference TRBV5-1 and TRBJ1-6): KAGVTQTPRYLIKTRGQQVTLSCSPISGHRSVSWYQQTPGQGLQFLFEYFSETQRNKGNFPGRFSGRQFSNSRSEMNVSTLELGDSALYLCASSPQTGTVPNSPLHFGNGTRLTVT.

The gene calls are TRBV4-3 and TRBJ2-1, with 11 bases lining up with TRBD2. The ends lost 6 bases at V and 5 bases at J; junction bases unmatched: 6. Germline CDR1 and CDR2: LGHNA and YSLEER. This CDR3 contains 15 residues. The DNA of the CDR3 is TGCGCCAGCAGTAGCGGGAGGGCCAAGGACAATGAGCAGTTCTTC. Its translation: CASSSGRAKDNEQFF.

DNA for the CDR3: TGTGCCAGCAGCCGGGGGGGAGATAGCAATCAGCCCCAGCATTTT. Translation: CASSRGGDSNQPQHF. This chain joins TRBV11-3 and TRBJ1-5; perhaps TRBD1 as D (5 bases). The CDR3 totals 15 residues. V lost 5 bases, J lost 0 bases, and 11 bases lay in between. Germline assignment: CDR1 SGHNT and CDR2 YENEEA.

This chain uses TRBV7-9 with TRBJ2-1; TRBD2 aligns across 9 bases. The CDR3 runs 14 residues. The V segment lost 3 bases and the J segment 12 bases; nucleotides outside the gene matches: 9. Germline lookup yields CDR1 SEHNR and CDR2 FQNEAQ (reference sequence). The chain's CDR3 is CASSFAILAGSQFF. CDR3 coding DNA: TGTGCCAGCAGCTTCGCTATCCTAGCGGGATCGCAGTTCTTC. Combining the CDR3 with reference TRBV7-9 and TRBJ2-1 gives the whole variable domain DTGVSQNPRHKITKRGQNVTFRCDPISEHNRLYWYRQTLGQGPEFLTYFQNEAQLEKSRLLSDRFSAERPKGSFSTLEIQRTEQGDSAMYLCASSFAILAGSQFFGPGTRLTVL.

V is TRBV7-2 and J is TRBJ2-3; 7 bases are shared with TRBD1. CDR1 and CDR2 (germline): SGHTA, FQGNSA. This CDR3 comprises 15 residues. V trimming: 1 base; J trimming: 2 bases; junction bases outside the gene matches: 3. CDR3 protein: CASSLDGTVTDTQYF. CDR3 DNA: TGTGCCAGCAGCTTAGATGGGACAGTCACAGATACGCAGTATTTT.

The genes are TRBV7-2 and TRBJ2-4; TRBD2 is a possible D gene (6 bases). Trimming left V 5 bases short and J 0 bases short, with 17 bases between. There are 17 residues in the CDR3. Per germline, CDR1 SGHTA and CDR2 FQGNSA. CDR3 coding DNA: TGTGCCAGCAGCCCTCGTTTCGAAGCGGGAGCCAAAAACATTCAGTACTTC. It is translated as CASSPRFEAGAKNIQYF.

The gene calls are TRBV5-5 and TRBJ1-3; 7 bases are a match to TRBD1. CDR3 length: 14 residues. V trimming: 5 bases; J trimming: 2 bases; junction bases outside the gene matches: 4. CDR1 and CDR2 from the germline V gene are SGHKS and YYEKEE (reference sequence). The CDR3 loop reads CASSLQGAGNTIYF. The CDR3 DNA reads as TGTGCCAGCAGTTTGCAGGGGGCTGGAAACACCATATATTTT.